The T cell receptor beta chain described here comes from a study of T-cell memory formation after mild COVID-19. Broader study findings: Clones contracting over day 15 to 85 were CD4/CD8 balanced, with later expanders leaning CD4+. CD4+ contracting clones lay mainly in CM and EM, CD8+ ones in EMRA. The study detected some responding clones in pre-infection memory, suggesting cross-reactive memory joined.

TCRdb reprocessed the 5' RACE reads with MiXCR, giving one entry per CDR3 protein. The sample includes approximately 500,000 distinct CDR3 sequences, nearly 25% of them seen just once. A few counts support this clonotype. What it binds is not known. The V gene lost 3 bases and the J gene lost 0 bases, with 13 bases spanning the gap. The CDR3 consists of 16 residues. The V gene's germline CDR1 is SGDLS and CDR2 YYNGEE. The source of this sequence is an adult woman who had mild COVID-19 (a few samples of this study predate the infection). Cell type and time point are not known. The chain couples TRBV9 to TRBJ2-1, with D uncertain. Sequencing was performed on PBMCs or a T cell subset sorted from them (not recorded which). DNA for the CDR3: TGTGCCAGCAGCGCGCTTTTAGTTAGCTCCTACAATGAGCAGTTCTTC. Residues: CASSALLVSSYNEQFF.